A single sample gave rise to the 25 T cell receptor beta chains below, sequenced in a study of vaccination and CD4 T cells after COVID-19. The time point: late sampling 161 to 241 days after vaccination in three convalescent patients. As for treatment: 10-day PBMC culture with coronavirus spike peptide pools or control peptides (ViraFEST assay). Cultured CD4+ T cell DNA underwent sequencing with the Oncomine TCR Beta short-read assay. TCRdb ran MiXCR on the PCR reads and lists one entry per CDR3 protein. The data show about 18,000 distinct CDR3 sequences, 51% seen once. These receptors have no identified antigens. Specimen: CD4+ T cells from blood, cultured in vitro, collected about 7 months after SARS-CoV-2 vaccination. Receptors originate from a human donor who had recovered from COVID-19.

In this sample, this clonotype turned up a few times. This chain connects TRBV7-3 to TRBJ2-2; D unresolved. The CDR3 runs to 12 residues. Germline lookup yields CDR1 SGHTA and CDR2 FQGTGA. Deletions cut 4 bases from V and 7 bases from J, with 7 bases between. Here the CDR3 DNA reads TGTGCCAGCAGCTCTGGGATCGGGGAGCTGTTTTTT. Translated, it gives CASSSGIGELFF.

This chain joins TRBV19 and TRBJ2-7, with D perhaps being TRBD1 or TRBD2 (5 bases each). Trimming took 9 bases from V and 3 from J, leaving 21 bases between them. The CDR3 is 15 amino acids. Germline V gene data show CDR1 as LNHDA and CDR2 as SQIVND (reference sequence). CDR3 loop: CARKCRGPPYYEQYF. CDR3 sequence (DNA): TGTGCCAGAAAATGCCGGGGCCCACCATACTACGAGCAGTACTTC.

The chain joins TRBV4-2 to TRBJ2-1; TRBD2 matches 9 bases. V gave up 2 bases and J gave up 10 bases; unmatched junction bases: 9. This CDR3 is 15 amino acids long. Germline V CDR1 and CDR2: LGHNA, YNFKEQ. CDR3 protein: CASSQTTSGPREQFF. In nucleotides, the CDR3 is TGTGCCAGCAGCCAAACTACTAGCGGGCCTCGGGAGCAGTTCTTC.

J is TRBJ2-7 and V is TRBV20-1; TRBD2 matches at 8 bases. In germline, CDR1 is DFQATT, CDR2 SNEGSKA (reference sequence). This CDR3 is built from 15 residues. V lost 0 bases to trimming and J lost 1 base; unmatched junction nucleotides: 5. The CDR3: CSARDSSGVSYEQYF. The CDR3 DNA reads TGCAGTGCTAGAGACAGTAGCGGGGTTTCCTACGAGCAGTACTTC.

This chain joins TRBV6-2 or TRBV6-3 and TRBJ2-1, with 8 nucleotides matching TRBD2. With 5 bases clipped from V and 6 bases from J, the junction kept 6 bases outside the gene matches. CDR3 size: 14 residues. Germline values: CDR1 MNHEY, CDR2 SVGEGT. The CDR3 coding sequence is TGTGCCAGCAGTAAGCGGGAGTTTTTCAATGAGCAGTTCTTC. As protein: CASSKREFFNEQFF.

This clonotype has more than one count but fewer than ten. The junction and the germline gene differ at one end; a read error may be behind it. The rearrangement joins TRBV2 to TRBJ1-5; tentatively, D is TRBD1 (6 bases). Germline V gene lookup returns CDR1 SNHLY and CDR2 FYNNEI. The CDR3 runs 13 residues. The CDR3 bases are TGTGCCAGTAGTGAGCAGGGGAATCAGCCCCAGCATTTT. Amino acids: CASSEQGNQPQHF.

CDR3 coding DNA: TGCAGTGCTAGGCCCCCGCGGGCGAGCTCCTACAATGAGCAGTTCTTC. Its protein is CSARPPRASSYNEQFF. The J gene is TRBJ2-1, the V gene TRBV20-1; weak D call: TRBD2 (5 bases). The CDR3 extends over 16 amino acids. Germline V gene lookup returns CDR1 DFQATT and CDR2 SNEGSKA (reference sequence). Trimming removed 3 bases at V and 0 bases at J, with 15 bases between.

This chain uses TRBV7-3 with TRBJ2-2; D remains ambiguous. Trimming took off 2 bases at V and 0 bases at J, with 4 bases between the two ends. The CDR3 totals 14 residues. Germline-derived CDR1 and CDR2 are SGHTA and FQGTGA. The CDR3 reads CASSLWANTGELFF. DNA for the CDR3: TGTGCCAGCAGCTTATGGGCGAACACCGGGGAGCTGTTTTTT.

The V and J genes are TRBV24-1 and TRBJ2-7; D might be TRBD1 (5 bases). Trimming removed 0 bases from V and 9 bases from J, with 14 bases in between. The CDR3 totals 14 residues. CDR1 and CDR2 (germline): KGHDR, SFDVKD. The DNA for the CDR3 is TGTGCCACCAGTGATTTGGGGCAGGGCGGCGCGCAGTACTTC. Encoded protein: CATSDLGQGGAQYF.

The chain couples TRBV19 to TRBJ2-5; a possible D gene is TRBD2 (5 bases). There are 17 residues in the CDR3. Germline V lookup: CDR1 LNHDA, CDR2 SQIVND (reference sequence). V gave up 5 bases and J gave up 5 bases, with 24 bases separating them. The CDR3 reads CASSPRPGLPGWETQYF. CDR3 bases: TGTGCCAGTAGTCCCCGCCCCGGCTTACCGGGATGGGAGACCCAGTACTTC.

The rearrangement links TRBV6-1 to TRBJ1-6, with a tentative D call TRBD1 (5 bases). The CDR3 is 16 amino acids. V was trimmed by 6 bases and J by 6 bases, leaving 18 bases between them. CDR1 and CDR2 from the germline V gene are MNHNS and SASEGT. This CDR3 reads CASRGGRSLSNSPLHF. In nucleotides, the CDR3 is TGTGCCAGCAGGGGGGGACGGAGTCTTTCTAATTCACCCCTCCACTTT.

This sequence joins TRBV20-1 and TRBJ2-5; 7 nucleotides line up with TRBD1. CDR1 is DFQATT and CDR2 is SNEGSKA in the germline V gene (reference sequence). Trimming removed 7 bases from V and 2 bases from J; junction bases left unmatched: 7. CDR3 size: 13 residues. The DNA of the CDR3 is TGCAGTGGGGGGACAGACAGACAAGAGACCCAGTACTTC. This translates into CSGGTDRQETQYF.

This CDR3 is CASTEYNEQFF. The CDR3 DNA is TGTGCCAGCACTGAGTACAATGAGCAGTTCTTC. The chain is built from TRBV2 and TRBJ2-1, with D uncertain. CDR1 SNHLY and CDR2 FYNNEI come from the germline V gene. This CDR3 comprises 11 residues. Deletions cut 7 bases from V and 4 bases from J, with 5 bases between.

This clonotype is a singleton in its sample. The chain uses TRBV20-1 and TRBJ2-2, with 11 bases identical to TRBD1. V trimming: 2 bases; J trimming: 6 bases; junction bases outside the gene matches: 2. In germline, CDR1 is DFQATT, CDR2 SNEGSKA (reference sequence). CDR3 length: 14 amino acids. In nucleotides, the CDR3 is TGCAGTGCTAGACCGGGACAGGGGGCCGGGGAGCTGTTTTTT. Translation: CSARPGQGAGELFF.

This clonotype was observed a few times. V and J are TRBV7-3 and TRBJ1-5; possible D gene TRBD1, 5 bases. Germline V gives CDR1 SGHTA, CDR2 FQGTGA. The CDR3 spans 13 residues. Trimming shortened V by 5 bases and J by 7 bases, and 12 bases separated the two germline ends. This CDR3 is CASSPGGSQPQHF. The CDR3, as DNA: TGTGCCAGCAGCCCTGGGGGGTCCCAGCCCCAGCATTTT.

This sequence joins TRBV6-1 and TRBJ1-2; TRBD1 might be the D (6 bases). Trimming shortened V by 5 bases and J by 2 bases, and 12 bases separated the two germline ends. Germline assignment: CDR1 MNHNS and CDR2 SASEGT. CDR3 length: 14 amino acids. In DNA form, the CDR3 reads TGTGCCAGCAGTCCCGGGGGGGCCAACTATGGCTACACCTTC. Translating it yields CASSPGGANYGYTF.

This chain links TRBV10-2 with TRBJ2-5; D gene unclear. The CDR3 consists of 14 residues. The V end lost 6 bases, the J end lost 2 bases, and 13 bases lay between the germline ends. The germline CDR1 and CDR2 sequences are WSHSY and SAAADI. CDR3 sequence reads: CASSPVATQETQYF. The CDR3 DNA follows: TGCGCCAGCAGCCCCGTTGCAACGCAAGAGACCCAGTACTTC.

The chain uses TRBV12-3 or TRBV12-4 and TRBJ1-2, with 7 bases lining up with TRBD1. With 6 bases clipped from V and 5 bases from J, the junction kept 6 bases outside the gene matches. The CDR3 length is 13 residues. Here the CDR3 DNA reads TGTGCCAGCAGCCCCCAGGGGGGTTATGGCTACACCTTC. Its translation: CASSPQGGYGYTF.

V and J are TRBV20-1 and TRBJ2-5; D is undetermined. CDR3 size: 10 residues. Trimming pared 4 bases from V and 4 bases from J, leaving 4 bases between. CDR1 is DFQATT, CDR2 SNEGSKA, per germline (reference sequence). The CDR3 region is CSATTETQYF. The CDR3 DNA is TGCAGTGCTACAACAGAGACCCAGTACTTC.

The chain combines TRBV6-1 with TRBJ2-1, with D perhaps TRBD1 (5 bases). Trimming cost V 5 bases and J 5 bases, with 10 bases left between them. Germline CDR1 reads MNHNS; CDR2 reads SASEGT. This CDR3 is 13 amino acids long. Here the CDR3 reads CASSLGRDNEQFF. The CDR3 DNA follows: TGTGCCAGCAGTCTCGGCAGGGACAATGAGCAGTTCTTC.

This rearrangement joins TRBV6-5 to TRBJ1-2; D not resolved. CDR3 size: 14 residues. The V and J ends lost 0 bases and 6 bases respectively, with 11 bases between them. Germline CDR1 MNHEY, CDR2 SVGAGI. As DNA, the CDR3 is TGTGCCAGCAGTTACTCTCGGGGAGAGGATGGCTACACCTTC. Amino acid sequence: CASSYSRGEDGYTF.

The CDR3 DNA reads as TGTGCCAGCAGTTTTATGAGGGAGGCAGGCCATGAGCAGTTCTTC. Amino acid sequence: CASSFMREAGHEQFF. The chain combines TRBV27 with TRBJ2-1; a weak D match, TRBD2 (6 bases). Germline V lookup: CDR1 MNHEY, CDR2 SMNVEV (reference sequence). V was trimmed by 3 bases and J by 8 bases, leaving 17 bases between them. CDR3 length: 15 amino acids.

The rearrangement uses TRBV4-1 and TRBJ2-1; 9 positions match TRBD2. The CDR3 runs to 15 residues. V was pared by 9 bases and J by 6 bases, with 12 bases of the junction left unmatched. Germline V gives CDR1 MGHRA, CDR2 YSYEKL. This CDR3 is CARGVLAGALNEQFF. CDR3 coding DNA: TGCGCCAGGGGTGTTTTAGCGGGAGCCCTCAATGAGCAGTTCTTC.

The genes are TRBV6-2 or TRBV6-3 and TRBJ2-5, with 10 bases lining up with TRBD2. This CDR3 has 17 residues. J lost 5 bases, V lost 1 base, and 10 bases had no gene match. The germline CDR1 and CDR2 sequences are MNHEY and SVGEGT. The CDR3 nucleotides read TGTGCCAGCAGTTACTTCGGGCTAGCGGGAGTGGTTGAGACCCAGTACTTC. Translating gives CASSYFGLAGVVETQYF.

The CDR3 coding sequence is TGTGCCAGCAGCCAAGACCGGACAGGCCAAGAGACCCAGTACTTC. It specifies CASSQDRTGQETQYF. The rearrangement joins TRBV4-2 to TRBJ2-5; 7 positions agree with TRBD1. There are 15 residues in the CDR3. Germline loops: CDR1 LGHNA, CDR2 YNFKEQ. Trimming took 0 bases from V and 1 from J; bases not matched to a gene: 2.